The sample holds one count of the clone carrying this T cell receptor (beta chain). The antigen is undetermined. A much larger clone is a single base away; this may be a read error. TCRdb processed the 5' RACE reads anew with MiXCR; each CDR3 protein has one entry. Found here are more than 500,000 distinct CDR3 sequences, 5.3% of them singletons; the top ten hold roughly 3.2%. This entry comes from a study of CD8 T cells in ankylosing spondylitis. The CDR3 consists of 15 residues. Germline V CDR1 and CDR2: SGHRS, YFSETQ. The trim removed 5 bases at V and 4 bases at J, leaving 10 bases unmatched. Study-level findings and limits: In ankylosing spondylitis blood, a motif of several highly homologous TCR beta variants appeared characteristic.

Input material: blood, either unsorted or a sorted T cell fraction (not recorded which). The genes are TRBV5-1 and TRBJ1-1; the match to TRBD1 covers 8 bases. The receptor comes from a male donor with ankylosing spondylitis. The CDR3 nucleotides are TGCGCCAGCAGATTGACAGGGGACGTCGGCACTGAAGCTTTCTTT. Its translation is CASRLTGDVGTEAFF.